This T cell receptor (beta chain) was recovered during a study of blood T cells in healthy people across ages. As concerns this clonotype: Its matching antigen is unknown.

For the second PCR, which ran for about 6 to 11 cycles, a sample-barcoded 5' primer and a J-beta primer mix were used. TCRdb analysed the 5' RACE reads with MiXCR anew, one entry per CDR3 protein. Of around 900,000 distinct CDR3 sequences in the sample, around 30% were seen once. V shed 2 bases and J 0 bases; nucleotides not matched to a gene: 6. The germline CDR1 and CDR2 sequences are SGHRS and YFSETQ. The CDR3 loop spans 17 amino acids. General study findings and limits: Strongly correlated with naive T cell percentage was TCR beta diversity.

Every donor contributed about 10 milliliters of peripheral blood by blood draw. A minimum of 7 million PBMCs was isolated per sample. Sequencing was done on a sample of blood. This clonotype was obtained from a woman of 80 years or more in good health. This chain links TRBV5-1 with TRBJ2-5, with 11 bases identical to TRBD2. The CDR3 loop reads CASSLGLAGGNQETQYF. The CDR3 DNA reads TGCGCCAGCAGCTTAGGGCTAGCGGGGGGTAACCAAGAGACCCAGTACTTC. The full variable domain, completed using reference TRBV5-1 and TRBJ2-5, is KAGVTQTPRYLIKTRGQQVTLSCSPISGHRSVSWYQQTPGQGLQFLFEYFSETQRNKGNFPGRFSGRQFSNSRSEMNVSTLELGDSALYLCASSLGLAGGNQETQYFGPGTRLLVL.